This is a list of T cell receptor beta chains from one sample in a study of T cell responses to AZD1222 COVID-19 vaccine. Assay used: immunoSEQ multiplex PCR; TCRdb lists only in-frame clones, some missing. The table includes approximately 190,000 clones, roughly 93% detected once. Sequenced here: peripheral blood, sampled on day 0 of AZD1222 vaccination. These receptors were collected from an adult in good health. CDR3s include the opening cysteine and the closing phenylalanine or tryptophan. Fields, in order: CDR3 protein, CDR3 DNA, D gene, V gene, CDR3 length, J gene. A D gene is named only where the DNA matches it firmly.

CDR3aa: CASSPRRGYSNQPQHF; CDR3nt: TGTGCCAGCAGCCCACGTAGGGGATATAGCAATCAGCCCCAGCATTTT; d_gene: NA; v_gene: TRBV7-8; len: 16; j_gene: TRBJ1-5
CDR3aa: CASSLIRGTSLNEQFF; CDR3nt: TGCGCCAGCAGCTTGATCCGGGGGACGTCTTTAAATGAGCAGTTCTTC; d_gene: NA; v_gene: TRBV5-1; len: 16; j_gene: TRBJ2-1
CDR3aa: CASSADRLTDTQYF; CDR3nt: TGTGCCAGCAGTGCGGACAGGCTCACAGATACGCAGTATTTT; d_gene: TRBD1; v_gene: TRBV27; len: 14; j_gene: TRBJ2-3
CDR3aa: CASTDRFYPFF; CDR3nt: TGTGCCAGCACCGATCGGTTCTACCCATTCTTC; d_gene: NA; v_gene: TRBV12-3/TRBV12-4; len: 11; j_gene: TRBJ2-1
CDR3aa: CASSFVRERLYEQYF; CDR3nt: TGTGCCAGCAGTTTCGTCCGGGAAAGGTTATACGAGCAGTACTTC; d_gene: NA; v_gene: TRBV27; len: 15; j_gene: TRBJ2-7
CDR3aa: CATSRETNSNQPQHF; CDR3nt: TGTGCCACCAGCAGAGAAACGAACAGCAATCAGCCCCAGCATTTT; d_gene: NA; v_gene: TRBV15; len: 15; j_gene: TRBJ1-5
CDR3aa: CASRADSNLYGYTF; CDR3nt: TGTGCCAGCAGGGCGGACAGCAACCTCTATGGCTACACCTTC; d_gene: NA; v_gene: TRBV28; len: 14; j_gene: TRBJ1-2
CDR3aa: CASSGSTGQGNTEAFF; CDR3nt: TGTGCCAGTAGTGGGTCGACCGGGCAGGGCAACACTGAAGCTTTCTTT; d_gene: NA; v_gene: TRBV19; len: 16; j_gene: TRBJ1-1
CDR3aa: CASTPFGSYTEAFF; CDR3nt: TGTGCCAGTACCCCGTTCGGGAGCTACACTGAAGCTTTCTTT; d_gene: NA; v_gene: TRBV19; len: 14; j_gene: TRBJ1-1
CDR3aa: CASRKTGYRDTQYF; CDR3nt: TGTGCCAGCAGAAAGACAGGTTATAGAGATACGCAGTATTTT; d_gene: NA; v_gene: TRBV5-5; len: 14; j_gene: TRBJ2-3
CDR3aa: CASSLYRGVPYEQYF; CDR3nt: TGTGCCAGCAGTTTATACAGGGGGGTTCCCTACGAGCAGTACTTC; d_gene: TRBD1; v_gene: TRBV27; len: 15; j_gene: TRBJ2-7
CDR3aa: CASSYLGFETQYF; CDR3nt: TGTGCCAGCAGTTACTTGGGTTTCGAGACCCAGTACTTC; d_gene: NA; v_gene: TRBV6-2/TRBV6-3; len: 13; j_gene: TRBJ2-5